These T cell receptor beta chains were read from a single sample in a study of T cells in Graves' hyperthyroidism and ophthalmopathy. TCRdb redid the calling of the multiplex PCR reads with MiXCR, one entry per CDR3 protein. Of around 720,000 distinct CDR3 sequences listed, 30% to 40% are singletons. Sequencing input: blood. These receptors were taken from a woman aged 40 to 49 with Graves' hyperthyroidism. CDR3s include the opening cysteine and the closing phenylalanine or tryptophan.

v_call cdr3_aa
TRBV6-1 CASSGEDNKPQHF
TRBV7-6 CASSLIGVNTEAFF
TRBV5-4 CASSEMPYEQYF
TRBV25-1 CASGQTIETQYF
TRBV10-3 CAISESYSMYF
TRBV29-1 CSVDGSGSGEYGQYF
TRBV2 CASRSTGEGETQYF
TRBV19 CASSISGQGNYGYTF
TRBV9 CASSEGLGEQYF
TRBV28 CATSGSNQPQHF
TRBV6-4 CASSTYSFPNWSIELFF
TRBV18 CASSPAGQETQYF
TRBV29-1 CSVGTWDQPQHF
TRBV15 CATSRVPSRGNTEAFF
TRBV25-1 CATGRGVTYEQYF
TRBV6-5 CASSYAVTTVLYSGANVLTF
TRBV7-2 CASSFGGGYGYTF
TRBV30 CAWSSQGVGYGYTF
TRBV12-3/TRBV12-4 CASSKTDSNQPQHF
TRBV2 CASSAIDRGVLNTEAFF
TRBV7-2 CASSQDRGLGTQYF
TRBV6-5 CASSYNMQYEQYF
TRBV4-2 CASSQGRTSGLQETQYF
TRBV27 CASRQEFSNQPQHF
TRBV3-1 CASSLQSTNYGYTF
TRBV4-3 CASSQGTSGQETQYF
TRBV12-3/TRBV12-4 CASSPSGGHQPQHF
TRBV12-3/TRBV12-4 CASSGFMQYF
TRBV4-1 CASSQEAQGAQPQHF
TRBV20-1 CSAGTDAVNVLTF
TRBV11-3 CASSTWTDTGELFF
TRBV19 CASERTSGGNEQFF
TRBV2 CASRRLGRGSGNTIYF
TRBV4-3 CASSQGPDSSYEQYF
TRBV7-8 CASSRRLAGGRYEQYF
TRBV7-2 CASSIRQGSYTEAFF